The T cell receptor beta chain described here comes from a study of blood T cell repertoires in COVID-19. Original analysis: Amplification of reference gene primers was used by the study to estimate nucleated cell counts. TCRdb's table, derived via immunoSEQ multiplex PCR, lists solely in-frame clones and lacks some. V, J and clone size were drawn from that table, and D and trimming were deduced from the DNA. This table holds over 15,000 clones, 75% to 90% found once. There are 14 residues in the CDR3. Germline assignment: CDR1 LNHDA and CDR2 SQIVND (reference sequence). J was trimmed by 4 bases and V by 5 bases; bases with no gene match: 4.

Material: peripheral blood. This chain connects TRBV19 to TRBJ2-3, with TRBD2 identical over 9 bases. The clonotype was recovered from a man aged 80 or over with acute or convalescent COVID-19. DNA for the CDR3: TGTGCCAGTAGTCGCGGGACTAGCTCAGATACGCAGTATTTT. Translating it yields CASSRGTSSDTQYF.